The 17 T cell receptor beta chains below were found in one sample sequenced in a study of T cells in tumors after PD-1 blockade. The table came from immunoSEQ multiplex PCR; TCRdb's copy has only in-frame clones and leaves some out. The data show around 13,000 clones, roughly 60% seen once. The input for sequencing was tumor tissue, taken before anti-PD-1 treatment. The receptors here all came from a human donor with cutaneous squamous cell carcinoma.

The chain has TRBV15 and TRBJ1-6; D gene unclear. Germline CDR1 is LNHNV and CDR2 is YYDKDF (reference sequence). Trimming shortened V by 1 base and J by 0 bases, and 10 bases separated the two germline ends. CDR3 size: 17 residues. CDR3 residues: CATSRGIQSSYNSPLHF. The CDR3 DNA reads as TGTGCCACCAGCAGAGGCATCCAAAGCTCCTATAATTCACCCCTCCACTTT. The full variable domain, completed using reference TRBV15 and TRBJ1-6, is DAMVIQNPRYQVTQFGKPVTLSCSQTLNHNVMYWYQQKSSQAPKLLFHYYDKDFNNEADTPDNFQSRRPNTSFCFLDIRSPGLGDTAMYLCATSRGIQSSYNSPLHFGNGTRLTVT.

V is TRBV6-4 and J is TRBJ1-1, with unresolved D. The length of the CDR3 is 13 residues. Germline V CDR1 and CDR2: MRHNA, SNTAGT. The V gene lost 6 bases and the J gene lost 10 bases, with 18 bases spanning the gap. The DNA for the CDR3 is TGTGCCAGCAGCCCTGAACCCGGAGTGGGAGCTTTCTTT. Translated, it gives CASSPEPGVGAFF.

The chain carries TRBV7-9 and TRBJ1-6; possibly TRBD1 for D (6 bases). The length of the CDR3 is 18 residues. The V end lost 3 bases, the J end lost 0 bases, and 15 bases lay between the germline ends. The germline CDR1 and CDR2 sequences are SEHNR and FQNEAQ (reference sequence). The CDR3 protein is CASSFQGISGSYNSPLHF. In DNA, the CDR3 is TGTGCCAGCAGCTTTCAGGGGATTTCAGGCTCCTATAATTCACCCCTCCACTTT.

This clone was counted a few times. The chain recombines TRBV18 with TRBJ2-7; 7 nucleotides line up with TRBD1. Germline CDR1 KGHSH, CDR2 LQKENI. The trim removed 6 bases at V and 6 bases at J, leaving 8 bases unmatched. CDR3 length: 13 amino acids. The CDR3 DNA is TGTGCCAGCTCCTACGACAGGGATATCGAGCAGTACTTC. Amino acid sequence: CASSYDRDIEQYF.

The rearrangement uses TRBV28 and TRBJ1-5; D is uncertain. V gave up 1 base and J gave up 7 bases, with 5 bases separating them. The CDR3 is 12 residues long. The V gene's germline CDR1 is MDHEN and CDR2 SYDVKM. This chain's CDR3 is CASSLFRQPQHF. CDR3 DNA: TGTGCCAGCAGTTTATTCCGACAGCCCCAGCATTTT.

The rearrangement links TRBV6-5 to TRBJ2-7; the match to TRBD1 covers 10 bases. The CDR3 consists of 13 residues. Germline values: CDR1 MNHEY, CDR2 SVGAGI. With V trimmed by 4 bases and J by 3 bases, 0 bases remained unmatched. The CDR3 sequence: CASSWDRGYEQYF. In DNA, the CDR3 is TGTGCCAGCAGTTGGGACAGGGGCTACGAGCAGTACTTC.

This sequence joins TRBV20-1 and TRBJ2-1; D is uncertain. V lost 3 bases and J lost 0, with 9 bases in between. This CDR3 contains 14 residues. Germline CDR1 DFQATT, CDR2 SNEGSKA (reference sequence). CDR3 in amino acids: CSASKRSSYNEQFF. CDR3 bases: TGCAGTGCTAGTAAGAGAAGCTCCTACAATGAGCAGTTCTTC.

The V call is TRBV13, the J call TRBJ1-1, with D perhaps TRBD1 (5 bases). Trimming removed 0 bases from V and 1 base from J, with 15 bases in between. The germline CDR1 and CDR2 sequences are PRHDT and FYEKMQ (reference sequence). The CDR3 covers 17 residues. The CDR3 DNA sequence: TGTGCCAGCAGCTTAGGCGCCCCCGGGGGGAGGAACACTGAAGCTTTCTTT. As protein: CASSLGAPGGRNTEAFF.

This clone was detected only once. V gene TRBV15 combines with J gene TRBJ1-6, with 7 bases matching TRBD1. Germline V gene lookup returns CDR1 LNHNV and CDR2 YYDKDF (reference sequence). The CDR3 runs 13 residues. The trim removed 4 bases at V and 9 bases at J, leaving 3 bases unmatched. The CDR3 nucleotides read TGTGCCACCAGCAACGGACAGGTTTCACCCCTCCACTTT. Amino acids: CATSNGQVSPLHF.

This clone was counted a few times. The rearrangement uses TRBV19 and TRBJ1-2; D ambiguous. Germline V gene data show CDR1 as LNHDA and CDR2 as SQIVND (reference sequence). The CDR3 is 12 amino acids. Trimming shortened V by 5 bases and J by 10 bases, and 14 bases separated the two germline ends. CDR3 DNA sequence: TGTGCCAGTAGTCTTCAGGACGGAGCCTACACCTTC. Residues: CASSLQDGAYTF.

This clone has just one count. This chain joins TRBV6-2 or TRBV6-3 and TRBJ2-1; 12 bases map to TRBD1. CDR1 MNHEY and CDR2 SVGEGT come from the germline V gene. The CDR3 extends over 15 amino acids. V lost 5 bases, J lost 6 bases, and 5 bases stayed unmatched. The chain's CDR3 is CASSTGTGGFNEQFF. The CDR3 coding sequence is TGTGCCAGCAGTACCGGGACAGGGGGCTTCAATGAGCAGTTCTTC.

The rearrangement links TRBV28 to TRBJ1-5; TRBD1 matches at 7 bases. The CDR3 covers 17 residues. The V gene end was trimmed by 4 bases and the J gene end by 0 bases; junction bases not matched to a gene: 9. Germline-derived CDR1 and CDR2 are MDHEN and SYDVKM. The CDR3: CASSSPAGGGSNQPQHF. The CDR3 nucleotides read TGTGCCAGCAGTTCCCCCGCAGGGGGTGGTAGCAATCAGCCCCAGCATTTT.

J is TRBJ2-2 and V is TRBV28; D gene ambiguous. Germline V gives CDR1 MDHEN, CDR2 SYDVKM. The CDR3 sequence is 12 residues long. Trimming took 6 bases from V and 1 from J, leaving 3 bases between them. This CDR3 reads CASSLNTGELFF. CDR3 bases: TGTGCCAGCAGCCTGAACACCGGGGAGCTGTTTTTT.

The J gene is TRBJ2-7, the V gene TRBV5-1; a weak D match, TRBD2 (6 bases). The CDR3 is 12 amino acids. Trimming took 3 bases from V and 5 from J, leaving 9 bases between them. Germline lookup yields CDR1 SGHRS and CDR2 YFSETQ. The CDR3 nucleotides read TGCGCCAGCAGCTCGGGAGTGGACGAGCAGTACTTC. Residues: CASSSGVDEQYF.

This chain uses TRBV16 with TRBJ1-6, with 8 bases fitting TRBD1. The CDR3 runs to 16 residues. Looked up from germline, CDR1 is KGHSY and CDR2 is FQNENV. J was trimmed by 9 bases and V by 0 bases; bases with no gene match: 7. In nucleotides, the CDR3 is TGTGCCAGCAGCCAATCATCAGGGGGCTCGAGTTCACCCCTCCACTTT. Translation: CASSQSSGGSSSPLHF.

This clone was found a few times. The rearrangement joins TRBV3-1 (or the pseudogene TRBV3-2) to TRBJ1-4, with a possible D match to TRBD1 (5 bases). CDR3 size: 15 residues. The V gene's germline CDR1 is LGHDT and CDR2 YNNKEL (reference sequence). With 3 bases removed from V and 8 bases from J, the gap between germline ends came to 16 bases. The CDR3 loop is CASSHSGGGREKLFF. The CDR3 DNA reads TGTGCCAGCAGCCACTCCGGGGGAGGTCGGGAAAAACTGTTTTTT.

J is TRBJ2-7 and V is TRBV5-1, with unresolved D. Looked up from germline, CDR1 is SGHRS and CDR2 is YFSETQ. This CDR3 region has 14 residues. Trimming shortened V by 1 base and J by 2 bases, and 10 bases separated the two germline ends. The CDR3 DNA reads as TGCGCCAGCAGCTTGAGCGAAAAAGCCTACGAGCAGTACTTC. It yields the protein CASSLSEKAYEQYF.